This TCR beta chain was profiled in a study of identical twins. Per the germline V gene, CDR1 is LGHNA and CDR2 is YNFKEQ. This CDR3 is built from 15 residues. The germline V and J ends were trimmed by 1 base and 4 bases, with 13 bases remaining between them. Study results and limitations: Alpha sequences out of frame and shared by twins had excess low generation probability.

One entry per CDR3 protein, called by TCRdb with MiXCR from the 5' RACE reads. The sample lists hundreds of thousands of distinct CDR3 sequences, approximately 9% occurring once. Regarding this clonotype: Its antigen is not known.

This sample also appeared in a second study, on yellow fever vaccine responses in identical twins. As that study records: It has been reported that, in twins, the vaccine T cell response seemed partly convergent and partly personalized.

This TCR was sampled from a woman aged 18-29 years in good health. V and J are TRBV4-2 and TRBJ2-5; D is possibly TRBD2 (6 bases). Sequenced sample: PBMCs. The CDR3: CASSQGVGTLETQYF. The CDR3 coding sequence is TGTGCCAGCAGCCAAGGTGTTGGGACTTTAGAGACCCAGTACTTC.